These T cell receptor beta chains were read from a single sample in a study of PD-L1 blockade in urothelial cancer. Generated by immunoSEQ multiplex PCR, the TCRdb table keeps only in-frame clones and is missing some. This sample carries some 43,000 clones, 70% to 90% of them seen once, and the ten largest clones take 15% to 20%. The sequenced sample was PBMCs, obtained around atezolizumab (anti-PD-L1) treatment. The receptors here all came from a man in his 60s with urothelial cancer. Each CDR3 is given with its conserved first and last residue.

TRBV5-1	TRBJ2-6	CASSLAITASGANVLTF
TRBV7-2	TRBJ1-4	CASSLPQEKLFF
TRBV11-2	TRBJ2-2	CASSSGLAGYLNTGELFF
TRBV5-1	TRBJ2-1	CASSARTSGGGYNEQFF
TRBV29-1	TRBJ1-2	CSVVSDGGYGYTF
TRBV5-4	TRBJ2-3	CASSFSIGLASPSDTQYF
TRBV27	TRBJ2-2	CASTLSEGQANTGELFF
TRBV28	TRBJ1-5	CASSLVGSQPQHF
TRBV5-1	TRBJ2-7	CASSLGLPDTNEQYF
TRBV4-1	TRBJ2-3	CASSQDAGFTDTQYF
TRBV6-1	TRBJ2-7	CASSEPDRKVSYEQYF
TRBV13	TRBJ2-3	CASSLLRSPAHAGEAAGDTQYF
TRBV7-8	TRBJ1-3	CASSRQLGQVEVGNTIYF
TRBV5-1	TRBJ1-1	CASSGTTGNTEAFF
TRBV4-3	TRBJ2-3	CASSLRLAGVTDTQYF
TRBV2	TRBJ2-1	CASLQLAGPLGFF
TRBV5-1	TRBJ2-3	CASSFTGGKADTQYF
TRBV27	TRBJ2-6	CASSSFPPGRAGSGANVLTF
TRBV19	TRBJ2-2	CASRPQGMGSHTGELFF
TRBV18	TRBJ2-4	CASSPRGDFKNIQYF
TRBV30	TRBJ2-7	CAWSVTSGSSYEQYF
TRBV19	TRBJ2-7	CASSMDPSTGRSSYEQYF
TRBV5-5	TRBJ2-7	CASSLESSYEQYF
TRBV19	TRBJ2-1	CASRTGVAGYNEQFF
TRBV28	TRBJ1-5	CASGGQGKGQPQHF
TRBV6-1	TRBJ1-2	CASSVGGGDPYYGYTF
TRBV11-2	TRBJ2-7	CASTKTGTAIYEQYF
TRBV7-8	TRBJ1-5	CASSPGTGSNQPQHF
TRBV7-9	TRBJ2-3	CASSELAGPWDTQYF
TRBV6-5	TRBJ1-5	CASSTGQGRNQPQHF
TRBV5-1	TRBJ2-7	CASSGRDRAWEQYF
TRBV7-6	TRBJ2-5	CASSVDWSQETQYF
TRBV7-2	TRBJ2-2	CASSLTHPGELFF
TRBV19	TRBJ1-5	CASSPRGSQGLGREPQHF
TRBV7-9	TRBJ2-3	CASSLSGEDTQYF
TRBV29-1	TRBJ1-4	CSVGTGGDYEKLFF
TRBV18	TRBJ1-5	CASSGGRNQPQHF
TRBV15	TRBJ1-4	CATSFWLGMDEKLFF
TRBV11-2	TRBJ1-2	CASSFGTGNGYTF
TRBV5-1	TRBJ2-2	CASSPFGQNTGELFF
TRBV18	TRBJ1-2	CASSPFSDRGYGYTF
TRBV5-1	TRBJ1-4	CASSSRSTNEKLFF
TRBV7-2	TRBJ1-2	CASSLWSGGSGYTF
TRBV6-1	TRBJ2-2	CASSESPGLANTGELFF
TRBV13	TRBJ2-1	CASSSAWTGLYNEQFF
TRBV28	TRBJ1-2	CASSLRGRLERYTF
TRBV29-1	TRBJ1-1	CSGQGFTEAFF
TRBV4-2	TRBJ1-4	CASSQGQQVGSEKLFF
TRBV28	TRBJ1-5	CASTTTYSQPQHF
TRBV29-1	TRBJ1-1	CSVGGRMNTEAFF
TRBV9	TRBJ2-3	CASSPRPGVLDTQYF
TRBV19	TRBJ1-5	CASRLLEGMGNQPQHF
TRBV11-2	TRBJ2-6	CASRPAGANVLTF
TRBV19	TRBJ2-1	CASSIRDRASNEQFF
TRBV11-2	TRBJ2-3	CASSLGGGAWGTDTQYF